This T cell receptor beta chain was retrieved from a study of blood T cell repertoires in COVID-19. Study as a whole: The origin of the acute and convalescent COVID-19 samples was the United States, Italy and Spain.

The CDR3 has 15 amino acids. Germline V gene sequence: CDR1 SGHRS, CDR2 YFSETQ. Between the trimmed V and J ends, which lost 5 bases and 0 bases, there was a span of 11 bases. In the original analysis: Estimates of nucleated cell counts were drawn from the amplification of reference gene primers. The protocol was immunoSEQ multiplex PCR, while the TCRdb copy is restricted to in-frame clones and leaves out a portion. That table is the source of V, J and clone size, and D and trimming were worked out from the DNA. The sample has around 150,000 clones, under 90% seen once. Source material: peripheral blood. The source is a woman of 80 years or more with acute or convalescent COVID-19. The chain combines TRBV5-1 with TRBJ1-4; D not certain. Written as DNA, the CDR3 is TGCGCCAGCAGTATGGGAGGTGCAACTAATGAAAAACTGTTTTTT. Translating gives CASSMGGATNEKLFF. Variable domain in full (rest from reference TRBV5-1 and TRBJ1-4): KAGVTQTPRYLIKTRGQQVTLSCSPISGHRSVSWYQQTPGQGLQFLFEYFSETQRNKGNFPGRFSGRQFSNSRSEMNVSTLELGDSALYLCASSMGGATNEKLFFGSGTQLSVL.